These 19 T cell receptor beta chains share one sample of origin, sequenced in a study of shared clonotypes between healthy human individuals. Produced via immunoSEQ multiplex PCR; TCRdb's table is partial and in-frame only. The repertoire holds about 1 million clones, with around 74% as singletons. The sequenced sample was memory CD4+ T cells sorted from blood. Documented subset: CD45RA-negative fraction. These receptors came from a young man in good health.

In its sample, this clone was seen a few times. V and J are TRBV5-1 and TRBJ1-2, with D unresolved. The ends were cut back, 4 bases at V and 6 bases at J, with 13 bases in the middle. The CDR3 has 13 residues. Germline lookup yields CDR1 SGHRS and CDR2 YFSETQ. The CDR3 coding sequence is TGCGCCAGCAGCGCCGGACCAACCCATGGCTACACCTTC. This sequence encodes CASSAGPTHGYTF.

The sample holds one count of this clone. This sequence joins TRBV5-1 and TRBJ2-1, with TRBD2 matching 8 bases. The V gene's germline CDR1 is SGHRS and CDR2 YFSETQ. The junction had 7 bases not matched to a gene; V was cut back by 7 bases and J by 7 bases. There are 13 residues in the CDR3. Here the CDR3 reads CASREGRGNEQFF. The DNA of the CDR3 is TGCGCCAGCCGGGAGGGCCGGGGAAATGAGCAGTTCTTC.

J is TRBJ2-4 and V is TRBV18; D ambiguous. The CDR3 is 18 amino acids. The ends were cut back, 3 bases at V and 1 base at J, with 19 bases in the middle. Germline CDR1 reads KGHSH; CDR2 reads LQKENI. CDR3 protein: CASSPWAPGGQAKNIQYF. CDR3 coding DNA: TGTGCCAGCTCACCGTGGGCCCCGGGCGGCCAGGCCAAAAACATTCAGTACTTC.

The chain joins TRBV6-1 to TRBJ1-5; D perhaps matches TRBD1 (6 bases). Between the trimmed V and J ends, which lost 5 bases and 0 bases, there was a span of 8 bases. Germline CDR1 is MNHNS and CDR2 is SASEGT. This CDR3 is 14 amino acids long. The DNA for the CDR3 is TGTGCCAGCAGTTGGGACAATAGCAATCAGCCCCAGCATTTT. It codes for CASSWDNSNQPQHF.

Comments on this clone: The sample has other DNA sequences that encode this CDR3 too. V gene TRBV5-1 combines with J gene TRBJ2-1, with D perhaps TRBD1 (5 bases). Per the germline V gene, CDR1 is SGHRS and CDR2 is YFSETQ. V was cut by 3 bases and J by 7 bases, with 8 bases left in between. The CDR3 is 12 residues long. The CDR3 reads CASSSQGNEQFF. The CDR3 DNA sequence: TGCGCCAGCAGCTCGCAGGGAAATGAGCAGTTCTTC.

The CDR3 sequence: CASSDSRDRGRGETQYF. The CDR3 bases are TGTGCCAGCAGTGACTCTAGGGACAGGGGGCGAGGAGAGACCCAGTACTTC. This chain joins TRBV25-1 and TRBJ2-5; 12 bases align to TRBD1. CDR1 is MGHDK, CDR2 SYGVNS, per germline. V lost 3 bases and J lost 4; bases outside the gene matches: 9. The CDR3 contains 17 residues.

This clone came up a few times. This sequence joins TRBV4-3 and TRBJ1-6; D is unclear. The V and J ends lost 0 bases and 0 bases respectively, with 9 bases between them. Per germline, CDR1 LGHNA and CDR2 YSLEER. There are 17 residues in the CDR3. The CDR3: CASSQEHSPSYNSPLHF. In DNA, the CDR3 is TGCGCCAGCAGCCAAGAACACAGCCCCTCCTATAATTCACCCCTCCACTTT.

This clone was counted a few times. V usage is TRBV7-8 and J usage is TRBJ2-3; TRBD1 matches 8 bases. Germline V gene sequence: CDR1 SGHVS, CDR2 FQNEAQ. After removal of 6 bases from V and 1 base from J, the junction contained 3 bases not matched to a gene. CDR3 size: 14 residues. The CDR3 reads CASRSTGGTDTQYF. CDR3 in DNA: TGTGCCAGCAGGTCGACAGGGGGCACAGATACGCAGTATTTT.

The chain's CDR3 is CASSDYGHSYEQYF. Written as DNA, the CDR3 is TGTGCCAGCAGTGACTACGGACACTCCTACGAGCAGTACTTC. The V gene is TRBV25-1, the J gene TRBJ2-7, with a possible D match to TRBD1 (5 bases). The V gene lost 3 bases and the J gene lost 0 bases, with 9 bases spanning the gap. The CDR3 consists of 14 residues. Germline assignment: CDR1 MGHDK and CDR2 SYGVNS.

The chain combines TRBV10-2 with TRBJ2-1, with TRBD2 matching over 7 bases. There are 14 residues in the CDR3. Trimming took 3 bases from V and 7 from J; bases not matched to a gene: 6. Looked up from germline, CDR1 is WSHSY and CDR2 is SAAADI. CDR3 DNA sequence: TGCGCCAGCAGTGATATTATAGCGGGTAATGAGCAGTTCTTC. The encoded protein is CASSDIIAGNEQFF.

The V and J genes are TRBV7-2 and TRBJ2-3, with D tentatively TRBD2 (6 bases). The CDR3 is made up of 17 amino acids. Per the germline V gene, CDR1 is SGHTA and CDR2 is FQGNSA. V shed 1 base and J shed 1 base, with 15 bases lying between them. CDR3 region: CASSLVGWGGGTDTQYF. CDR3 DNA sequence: TGTGCCAGCAGCTTAGTAGGATGGGGAGGTGGCACAGATACGCAGTATTTT.

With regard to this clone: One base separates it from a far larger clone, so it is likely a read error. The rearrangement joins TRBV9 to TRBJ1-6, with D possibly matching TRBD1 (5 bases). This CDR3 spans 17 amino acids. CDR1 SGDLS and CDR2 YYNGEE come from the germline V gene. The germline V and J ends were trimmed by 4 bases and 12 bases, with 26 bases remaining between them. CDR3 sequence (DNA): TGTGCCAGCAGCCTCACCCCTCCGACTTGGTCGGGGGGACCCCTCCACTTT. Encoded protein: CASSLTPPTWSGGPLHF.

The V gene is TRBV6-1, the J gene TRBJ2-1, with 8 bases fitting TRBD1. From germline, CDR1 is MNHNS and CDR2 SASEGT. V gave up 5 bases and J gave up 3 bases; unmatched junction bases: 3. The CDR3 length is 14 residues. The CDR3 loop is CASSPGQVYNEQFF. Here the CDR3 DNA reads TGTGCCAGCAGTCCGGGACAGGTCTACAATGAGCAGTTCTTC.

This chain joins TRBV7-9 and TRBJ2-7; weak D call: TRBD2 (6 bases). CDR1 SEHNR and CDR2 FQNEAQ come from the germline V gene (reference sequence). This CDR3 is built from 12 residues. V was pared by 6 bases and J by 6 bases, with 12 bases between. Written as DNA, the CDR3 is TGTGCCAGCAGGGGACTGAACGGCGAGCAGTACTTC. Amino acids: CASRGLNGEQYF.

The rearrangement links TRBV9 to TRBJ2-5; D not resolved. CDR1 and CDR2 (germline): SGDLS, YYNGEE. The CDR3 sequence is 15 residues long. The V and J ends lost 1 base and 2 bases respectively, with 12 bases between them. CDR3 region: CASSVSEGWQETQYF. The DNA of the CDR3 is TGTGCCAGCAGCGTAAGCGAAGGGTGGCAAGAGACCCAGTACTTC.

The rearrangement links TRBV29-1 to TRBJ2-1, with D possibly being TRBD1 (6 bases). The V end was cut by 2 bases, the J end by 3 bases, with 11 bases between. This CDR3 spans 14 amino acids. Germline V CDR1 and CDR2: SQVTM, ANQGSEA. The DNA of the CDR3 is TGCAGCGTTGAATTACGGGACATCTACAATGAGCAGTTCTTC. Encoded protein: CSVELRDIYNEQFF.

The CDR3 protein is CASSAGTGPTDTQYF. In DNA form, the CDR3 reads TGCGCCAGCAGCGCCGGGACAGGGCCCACAGATACGCAGTATTTT. The chain couples TRBV5-1 to TRBJ2-3; 9 nucleotides align to TRBD1. The CDR3 runs 15 residues. Looked up from germline, CDR1 is SGHRS and CDR2 is YFSETQ. Trimming removed 4 bases from V and 2 bases from J; junction bases left unmatched: 5.

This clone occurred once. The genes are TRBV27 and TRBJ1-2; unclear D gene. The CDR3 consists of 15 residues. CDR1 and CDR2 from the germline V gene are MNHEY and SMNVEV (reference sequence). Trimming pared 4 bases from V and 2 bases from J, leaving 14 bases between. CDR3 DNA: TGTGCCAGCAGTTCCTCCCCCGCGGAAAACTATGGCTACACCTTC. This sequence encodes CASSSSPAENYGYTF.

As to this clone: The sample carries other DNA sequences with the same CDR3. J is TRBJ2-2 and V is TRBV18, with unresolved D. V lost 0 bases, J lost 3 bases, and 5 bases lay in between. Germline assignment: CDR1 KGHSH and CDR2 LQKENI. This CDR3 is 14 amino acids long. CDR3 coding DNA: TGTGCCAGCTCACCACCCACAGACACCGGGGAGCTGTTTTTT. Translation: CASSPPTDTGELFF.